This passage covers 4 T cell receptor beta chains from one sample sequenced in a study of glioma-infiltrating T cells after dendritic cell vaccination. Data came from immunoSEQ multiplex PCR; TCRdb stores just in-frame clones and leaves some out. This table holds fewer than 25,000 clones, about four fifths found once. The specimen comprised blood, sampled before dendritic cell vaccination. The receptor source for this set is a human donor with glioblastoma.

The chain couples TRBV7-2 to TRBJ2-7; TRBD2 matches at 8 bases. Germline assignment: CDR1 SGHTA and CDR2 FQGNSA. V gave up 4 bases and J gave up 4 bases; unmatched junction bases: 9. This CDR3 is 15 amino acids long. This CDR3 reads CASSSTGGPKYEQYF. The CDR3, as DNA: TGTGCCAGCAGCTCGACGGGAGGGCCTAAGTACGAGCAGTACTTC.

The chain has TRBV13 and TRBJ1-2; D might be TRBD1 (5 bases). Germline assignment: CDR1 PRHDT and CDR2 FYEKMQ (reference sequence). Trimming took off 8 bases at V and 2 bases at J, with 18 bases between the two ends. This CDR3 spans 15 amino acids. Here the CDR3 DNA reads TGTGCCAGCGCGGCGTACAGGTATCCAAACTATGGCTACACCTTC. This encodes CASAAYRYPNYGYTF.

This chain connects TRBV28 to TRBJ2-5, with TRBD2 matching over 8 bases. CDR1 and CDR2 (germline): MDHEN, SYDVKM. V gave up 3 bases and J gave up 4 bases; unmatched junction bases: 1. The CDR3 runs 13 residues. CDR3 loop: CASSFSGIETQYF. The CDR3 bases are TGTGCCAGCAGTTTTAGCGGGATAGAGACCCAGTACTTC.

The chain carries TRBV9 and TRBJ1-1, with TRBD1 matching over 8 bases. Germline V lookup: CDR1 SGDLS, CDR2 YYNGEE. CDR3 length: 16 residues. V lost 1 base and J lost 1; bases outside the gene matches: 6. CDR3: CASSVLPGQGNTEAFF. The CDR3 DNA reads as TGTGCCAGCAGCGTACTTCCCGGACAGGGGAACACTGAAGCTTTCTTT.